This T cell receptor (beta chain) comes out of a study of cytomegalovirus exposure and HLA in healthy donors. Study-wide context: A preliminary data release comprised around 90 million unique TCRs obtained from HLA-typed donors. The study's findings and limits: Earlier analysis yielded a pattern in which most TCR beta V segments were productive about 90% or about 30% of the time. Sequencing depth across donors, presence/absence analyses assumed, was roughly uniform. The study put some 150 TCR beta chains on its list as cytomegalovirus-associated.

Germline CDR1 reads MDHEN; CDR2 reads SYDVKM. The CDR3 is 12 residues long. Deletions cut 3 bases from V and 2 bases from J, with 3 bases between. With 60 Vbeta and 13 Jbeta primers, the PCR was carried out. Using immunoSEQ multiplex PCR, the repertoire was profiled, and TCRdb retains in-frame clones only, with some absent. The table has about 140,000 clones, roughly 79% seen once. Concerning this clone itself: The antigen is not known.

The specimen sequenced was PBMCs. This clonotype was obtained from a woman aged 55 to 70 in good health and CMV-seropositive. The chain links TRBV28 to TRBJ2-3, with D unresolved. For the CDR3, the DNA is TGTGCCAGCAGTTTCGTCACAGATACGCAGTATTTT. Protein product: CASSFVTDTQYF.